The TCR beta chain described here comes from a study of blood T cell repertoires in COVID-19. On the study more broadly: Nucleic acid was either cDNA or gDNA, and it came from T cells, B-cell-depleted T cells, or PBMCs.

Only in-frame clones appear in the TCRdb table, and some are missing; sequencing was by immunoSEQ multiplex PCR. This table has a few hundred thousand clones, approximately 88% appearing once. CDR1 and CDR2 (germline): SGHTA, FQGNSA. This CDR3 comprises 15 residues. V was trimmed by 3 bases and J by 6 bases, leaving 12 bases between them. The Seattle site enrolled patients during active infection and followed them longitudinally. This chain uses TRBV7-2 with TRBJ1-6; maybe TRBD1 (5 bases). The sample consisted of peripheral blood. The TCR originated in a woman between 50 and 59 years old with COVID-19, enrolled during active disease. CDR3 loop: CASSLGGEANSPLHF. The CDR3 region has the DNA TGTGCCAGCAGCTTGGGGGGGGAGGCTAATTCACCCCTCCACTTT.